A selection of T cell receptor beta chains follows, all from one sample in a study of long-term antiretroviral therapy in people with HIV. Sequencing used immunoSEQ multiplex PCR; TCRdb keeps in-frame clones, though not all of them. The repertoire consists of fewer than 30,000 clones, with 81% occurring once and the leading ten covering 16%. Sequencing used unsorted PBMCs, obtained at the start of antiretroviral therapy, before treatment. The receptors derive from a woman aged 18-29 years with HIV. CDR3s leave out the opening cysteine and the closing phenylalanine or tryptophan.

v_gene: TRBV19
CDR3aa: ASSSTFQGNSPLH

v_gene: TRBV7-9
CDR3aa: ASSFLGPYEQY

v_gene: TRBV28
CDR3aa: ASSTSAYEQY

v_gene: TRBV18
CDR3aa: ASSPTPNTGELF

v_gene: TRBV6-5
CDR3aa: ASSYSQSSYEQY

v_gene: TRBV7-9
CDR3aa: ASSPAAGGGELF

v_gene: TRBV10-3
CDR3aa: AISRDNTEAF

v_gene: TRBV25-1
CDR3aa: ASSELAGGPSYEQY

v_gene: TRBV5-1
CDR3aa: ASSSGTGDEKLF

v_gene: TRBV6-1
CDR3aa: ASKPRDQPQH

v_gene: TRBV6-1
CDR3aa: ASIQTGSSYEQY

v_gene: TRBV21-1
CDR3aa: ASSKYPRDREMYGYT

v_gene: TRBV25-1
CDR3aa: ASSELGAGTYNEQF

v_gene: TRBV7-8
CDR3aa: ASATWDYGYT

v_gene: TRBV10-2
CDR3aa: ATDGGTYNEQF

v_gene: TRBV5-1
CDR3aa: ASGPLQGLNTEAF

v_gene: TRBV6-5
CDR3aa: ASSYSNRNYGYT

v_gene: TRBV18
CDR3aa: ASSPPGGLSGNTIY

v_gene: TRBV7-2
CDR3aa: ASSLALGGDTQY

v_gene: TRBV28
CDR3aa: ASSSRGRRYEQY

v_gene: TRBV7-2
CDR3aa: ASSSHQQGGNEKLF

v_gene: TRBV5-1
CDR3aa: ASSSYSGGNTEAF

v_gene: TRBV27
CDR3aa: ASSPTLPKLF

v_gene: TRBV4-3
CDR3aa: ASSQEGSPGTDTQY

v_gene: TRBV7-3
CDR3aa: ASSPSGGLSYEQY

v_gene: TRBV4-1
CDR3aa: ASSQDRLASGRSFTDTQY

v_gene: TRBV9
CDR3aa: ASSVGHQGKNEQF

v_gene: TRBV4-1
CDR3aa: ASSQALTGGHGELF

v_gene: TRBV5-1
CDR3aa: ASSLGLATNTGELF

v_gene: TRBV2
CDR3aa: ASSGTANYGYT

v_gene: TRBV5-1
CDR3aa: ASQWTGENEQF

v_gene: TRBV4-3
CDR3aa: ASRPGINTDTQY

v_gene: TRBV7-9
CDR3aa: ASSLAQSAQH

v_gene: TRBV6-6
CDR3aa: ASRTQRLDRENGYT

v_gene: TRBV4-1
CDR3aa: ASSSRGDRGEVGEKLF

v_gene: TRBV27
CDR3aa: ASSGTGGQPQH

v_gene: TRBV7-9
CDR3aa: ASSLEGFEAF

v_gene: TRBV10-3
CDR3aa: AISEGETEAF

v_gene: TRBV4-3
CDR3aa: ASSQVGDGELF

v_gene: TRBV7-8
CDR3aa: ASSALAEPYNEQF

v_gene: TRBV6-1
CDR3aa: ASSEWVLYGYT

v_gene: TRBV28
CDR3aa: ASSSPGSREDTEAF

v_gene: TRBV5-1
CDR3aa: ASSLATAGAEAF

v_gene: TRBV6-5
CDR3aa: ASSYLPGRGTYEQY

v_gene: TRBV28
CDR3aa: ASKPTPGKGEKQY

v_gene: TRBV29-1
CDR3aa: SAEGGDLYNEQF

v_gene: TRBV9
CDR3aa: ASSVDPDLNTEAF

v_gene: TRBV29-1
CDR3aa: SVRGQVHEQY

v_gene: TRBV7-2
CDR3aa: ASSLEGGVGYT

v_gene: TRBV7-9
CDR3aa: ASSYGQQETQY

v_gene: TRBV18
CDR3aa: ASSPRTGNQPQH